This T cell receptor beta chain was found in a study of cytomegalovirus exposure and HLA in healthy donors. At the time of sampling, donors were nominally healthy, though unrecorded immune exposures were likely. With 60 Vbeta and 13 Jbeta primers, the PCR was carried out. Repertoires were generated with immunoSEQ multiplex PCR, while TCRdb's copy carries only in-frame clones and drops some. The sample records around 170,000 clones, around 81% being singletons. The V gene end was trimmed by 6 bases and the J gene end by 7 bases; junction bases not matched to a gene: 4. This CDR3 has 14 residues. CDR1 LNHDA and CDR2 SQIVND come from the germline V gene (reference sequence).

What was sequenced was PBMCs. This chain uses TRBV19 with TRBJ2-1, with 12 bases lining up with TRBD2. The sequence came from a man aged 35-49 years in good health and CMV-seronegative. CDR3 region: CASSLLAGGNEQFF. The CDR3, as DNA: TGTGCCAGTAGCCTTCTAGCGGGAGGGAATGAGCAGTTCTTC. Looking up the rest from reference TRBV19 and TRBJ2-1 gives the full variable domain: DGGITQSPKYLFRKEGQNVTLSCEQNLNHDAMYWYRQDPGQGLRLIYYSQIVNDFQKGDIAEGYSVSREKKESFPLTVTSAQKNPTAFYLCASSLLAGGNEQFFGPGTRLTVL.